This T cell receptor (beta chain) was sequenced for a study of Ad26.COV2.S vaccination and SARS-CoV-2 variants. Study findings and constraints: Individuals receiving vaccine had higher spike-specific TCR breadth than placebo recipients did.

Only in-frame clones appear in the TCRdb table, and some are missing; sequencing was by immunoSEQ multiplex PCR. In the table there are roughly 420,000 clones, approximately 87% of which are singletons. For this clone: Its specificity is unknown.

Trimming removed 6 bases at V and 0 bases at J, with 12 bases between. Germline-derived CDR1 and CDR2 are MNHEY and SVGAGI. The CDR3 has 15 amino acids. Regarding treatment: 15 to 20 received Ad26.COV2.S at low or high dose, single or two shots; about five received placebo; per-sample allocation not given. The samples were gathered on day 63 after the first injection of vaccine or placebo. This specimen consisted of peripheral blood, obtained in a trial of Ad26.COV2.S vaccine versus placebo. This chain connects TRBV6-5 to TRBJ1-3; D is undetermined. The source of this sequence is a person aged 18-65 years who received the Ad26.COV2.S COVID-19 vaccine or a placebo. DNA for the CDR3: TGTGCCAGCAGGCCTTATTCGAGCTCTGGAAACACCATATATTTT. This sequence encodes CASRPYSSSGNTIYF.